One sample yielded the 9 T cell receptor beta chains listed below, sequenced in a study of cytomegalovirus exposure and HLA in healthy donors (dated by TCRdb to 2015 to 2018). Library preparation used the immunoSEQ multiplex PCR assay. For the multiplex PCR, a mixture combining 60 forward primers for TCR Vbeta segments and 13 reverse primers for TCR Jbeta segments was used. Imported from immuneACCESS, the table was reduced by TCRdb to in-frame sequences with V and J called. These copies leave out some clones; in studies compared against another copy, an unresolved V gene accounts for under half, and the cause of the remainder is not known. The sample table holds about 110,000 clones. Around 0.6% of the sample is in the top ten clones. Sequenced sample: PBMCs. All receptors come from a man in his fifties or sixties in good health and CMV-seronegative.

The CDR3 DNA sequence: TGCGCCAGCAGCGCGCGGGGGACCCAAGATACGCAGTATTTT. This codes for CASSARGTQDTQYF. The V call is TRBV5-1, the J call TRBJ2-3; 7 positions match TRBD2. CDR3 length: 14 residues. Germline V gene lookup returns CDR1 SGHRS and CDR2 YFSETQ. V lost 4 bases and J lost 5; bases outside the gene matches: 7.

This chain connects TRBV4-1 to TRBJ1-3, with 7 nucleotides matching TRBD1. This CDR3 contains 16 residues. Germline values: CDR1 MGHRA, CDR2 YSYEKL. The V and J ends lost 4 bases and 0 bases, in that order; junction bases with no gene match: 6. The CDR3 DNA reads TGCGCCAGCAGCCCGGACAGGACCTACTCTGGAAACACCATATATTTT. It yields the protein CASSPDRTYSGNTIYF.

The V and J genes are TRBV9 and TRBJ2-3, with D possibly being TRBD1 (5 bases). This CDR3 has 14 residues. Per germline, CDR1 SGDLS and CDR2 YYNGEE. V lost 0 bases to trimming and J lost 4 bases, with 9 bases between them. The CDR3 sequence: CASSVGEGADTQYF. As DNA, the CDR3 is TGTGCCAGCAGCGTAGGAGAAGGGGCAGATACGCAGTATTTT.

The chain has TRBV5-4 and TRBJ1-2, with 11 bases matching TRBD1. Germline CDR1 is SGHNT and CDR2 is YYREEE (reference sequence). The CDR3 runs to 13 residues. J lost 5 bases, V lost 3 bases, and 0 bases had no gene match. CDR3 nucleotide sequence: TGTGCCAGCAGCTGGGACAGGGGGTATGGCTACACCTTC. It yields the protein CASSWDRGYGYTF.

The chain employs TRBV2 and TRBJ1-5; the D gene is possibly TRBD1 (6 bases). This CDR3 is built from 15 residues. Looked up from germline, CDR1 is SNHLY and CDR2 is FYNNEI. Trimming removed 3 bases at V and 4 bases at J, with 13 bases between. This CDR3 is CASSDGQLRNQPQHF. As DNA, the CDR3 is TGTGCCAGCAGTGATGGACAGCTTAGAAATCAGCCCCAGCATTTT.

The rearrangement joins TRBV7-9 to TRBJ1-5; D gene ambiguous. Germline V gives CDR1 SEHNR, CDR2 FQNEAQ (reference sequence). V lost 1 base and J 4 bases, leaving 8 bases between the germline ends. The CDR3 has 14 residues. The CDR3: CASSLGNGNQPQHF. The CDR3 DNA is TGTGCCAGCAGCTTAGGCAACGGGAATCAGCCCCAGCATTTT.

This sequence joins TRBV4-3 and TRBJ2-2; TRBD2 might be the D (5 bases). The CDR3 is 17 amino acids. Trimming took 0 bases from V and 2 from J, leaving 13 bases between them. The germline gives CDR1 LGHNA, CDR2 YSLEER. The CDR3 bases are TGCGCCAGCAGCCAAGATCTGGCCAGGACTAACACCGGGGAGCTGTTTTTT. Translating it yields CASSQDLARTNTGELFF.

This chain links TRBV5-1 with TRBJ2-3; 11 bases match TRBD2. The CDR3 is made up of 16 amino acids. Germline CDR1 and CDR2: SGHRS and YFSETQ. V was clipped by 3 bases and J by 6 bases; unmatched bases: 9. CDR3 DNA sequence: TGCGCCAGCAGCTCCAGACTAGCGGGGCCCGGGGATACGCAGTATTTT. It encodes CASSSRLAGPGDTQYF.

The rearrangement joins TRBV19 to TRBJ1-5, with D perhaps matching TRBD1 (5 bases). The CDR3 has 17 residues. Trimming removed 5 bases at V and 0 bases at J, with 17 bases between. CDR1 is LNHDA, CDR2 SQIVND, per germline (reference sequence). The CDR3 is CASSPRPGVYSNQPQHF. The CDR3 bases are TGTGCCAGTAGTCCCCGACCGGGGGTTTATAGCAATCAGCCCCAGCATTTT. Full variable domain (rest looked up from reference TRBV19 and TRBJ1-5): DGGITQSPKYLFRKEGQNVTLSCEQNLNHDAMYWYRQDPGQGLRLIYYSQIVNDFQKGDIAEGYSVSREKKESFPLTVTSAQKNPTAFYLCASSPRPGVYSNQPQHFGDGTRLSIL.